This T cell receptor (beta chain) stems from a study of untreated major depressive disorder. No major medical conditions, Axis I/II comorbidities, regular medication, or illicit drugs. The study's findings and limits: A comparatively small sample limits the generalizability of these findings.

Looked up from germline, CDR1 is MNHNS and CDR2 is SASEGT. V shed 8 bases and J shed 5 bases, with 18 bases lying between them. There are 14 residues in the CDR3. This clone was detected a few times. What it binds is not known. The repertoire was sequenced with immunoSEQ multiplex PCR; TCRdb's copy has only in-frame clones and lacks some. The sample lists 15,000 to 20,000 clones, 85% occurring once. The TCR was taken from a woman in her twenties or thirties in good health. The chain uses TRBV6-1 and TRBJ2-5; TRBD1 is a possible D gene (5 bases). Sequencing used CD4+ T cells from PBMCs. CDR3 coding DNA: TGTGCCAGCGGACACATGGAATTCGGGGAGACCCAGTACTTC. Its translation is CASGHMEFGETQYF.